This TCR beta chain was sequenced during a study of blood T cell repertoires in COVID-19. Study information: The United States, Italy and Spain supplied acute and convalescent COVID-19 samples. The analysed material was cDNA or gDNA that came from T cells, B-cell-depleted T cells, or PBMCs.

In the authors' workflow: Amplification with reference gene primers provided the estimates of nucleated cell counts. TCRdb's copy holds only in-frame clones and misses some; the assay was immunoSEQ multiplex PCR. V, J and clone size derive from that table, while D and trimming were established from the DNA sequence. This table holds roughly 320,000 clones, more than 75% found once. The trim removed 0 bases at V and 7 bases at J, leaving 4 bases unmatched. The germline V gene encodes CDR1 LGHNA and CDR2 YSLEER. The CDR3 totals 16 residues. This clonotype was obtained from a man between 65 and 80 years old with acute or convalescent COVID-19. This rearrangement joins TRBV4-3 to TRBJ2-1; 12 bases line up with TRBD2. The source material was peripheral blood. CDR3 DNA sequence: TGCGCCAGCAGCCAAGATCGGCTAGCGGGGGGGAATGAGCAGTTCTTC. Protein: CASSQDRLAGGNEQFF.